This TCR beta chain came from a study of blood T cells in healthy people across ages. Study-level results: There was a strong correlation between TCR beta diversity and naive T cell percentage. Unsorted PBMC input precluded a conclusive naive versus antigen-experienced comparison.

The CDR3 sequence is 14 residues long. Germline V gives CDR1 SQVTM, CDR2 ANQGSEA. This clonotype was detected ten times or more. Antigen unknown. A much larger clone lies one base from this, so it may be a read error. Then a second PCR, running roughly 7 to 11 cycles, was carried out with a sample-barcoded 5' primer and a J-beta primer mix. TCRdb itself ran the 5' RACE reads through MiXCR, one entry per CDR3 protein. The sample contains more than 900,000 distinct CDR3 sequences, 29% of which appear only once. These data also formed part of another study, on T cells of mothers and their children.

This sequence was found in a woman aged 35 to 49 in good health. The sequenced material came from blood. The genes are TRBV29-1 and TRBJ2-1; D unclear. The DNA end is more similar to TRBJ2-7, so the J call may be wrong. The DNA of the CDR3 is TGCAGCGTTGACGCGCCTCGCTCCTACAATGAGCAGTACTTC. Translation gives CSVDAPRSYNEQYF.